Included here is one T cell receptor (beta chain) sequence, with context. This sample is part of a study of T cell responses to AZD1222 COVID-19 vaccine. The CDR3 has 14 residues. Germline lookup yields CDR1 MNHEY and CDR2 SMNVEV (reference sequence). V was cut by 7 bases and J by 8 bases, with 17 bases left in between. Repertoires were generated with immunoSEQ multiplex PCR, while TCRdb's copy carries only in-frame clones and drops some. Of over 90,000 clones in the sample, almost 85% were seen once. The chain couples TRBV27 to TRBJ1-4; D gene unclear. Here the sequenced sample was peripheral blood, taken on day 0 of AZD1222 vaccination. This sequence was found in an adult in good health. The CDR3 region has the DNA TGTGCCAGCATGAGGCACGGGGATCGCGAAAAACTGTTTTTT. Amino acid sequence: CASMRHGDREKLFF.